This T cell receptor beta chain originates from a study of T cells in localized non-small cell lung cancer. Clones were sequenced by immunoSEQ multiplex PCR, and TCRdb holds only the in-frame ones, with some missing. Counted here are 9,500 to 11,000 clones, 65% to 90% occurring once; the ten biggest clones make up less than 20%. V lost 6 bases and J lost 7, with 12 bases in between. The CDR3 has 13 residues. In germline, CDR1 is SNHLY, CDR2 FYNNEI. Source: peripheral blood mononuclear cells, taken before any cancer treatment. This rearrangement joins TRBV2 to TRBJ2-2; possibly TRBD2 for D (5 bases). This sequence originates from a female donor at least 60 years old with stage II lung adenocarcinoma. CDR3 nucleotide sequence: TGTGCCAGCAGACGGGAAGGAGTCGGGGAGCTGTTTTTT. Translation: CASRREGVGELFF.